One T cell receptor beta chain is described in this entry. This sample was taken from a study of blood T cell repertoires in COVID-19. Study-level background: From T cells, B-cell-depleted T cells, or PBMCs came the material, which was cDNA or gDNA.

Original methodology: Estimates of nucleated cell counts were drawn from the amplification of reference gene primers. Generated by immunoSEQ multiplex PCR, the TCRdb table keeps only in-frame clones and is missing some. Clone size and the V and J calls come from that table; the DNA yielded D and trimming. Among roughly 110,000 clones listed, approximately 88% were seen once. CDR1 is LNHNV, CDR2 YYDKDF, per germline (reference sequence). V dropped 3 bases and J dropped 8; count of bases not matched to a gene: 6. The CDR3 covers 13 residues. Sequenced material: peripheral blood. The clonotype originates from a human donor in a cohort sampled during active COVID-19. This rearrangement joins TRBV15 to TRBJ1-2; 7 bases line up with TRBD1. This CDR3 reads CATSSRDSGGYTF. The CDR3 bases are TGTGCCACCAGCAGCCGGGACAGCGGAGGCTACACCTTC. Together with reference TRBV15 and TRBJ1-2, the CDR3 gives the full variable domain: DAMVIQNPRYQVTQFGKPVTLSCSQTLNHNVMYWYQQKSSQAPKLLFHYYDKDFNNEADTPDNFQSRRPNTSFCFLDIRSPGLGDTAMYLCATSSRDSGGYTFGSGTRLTVV.